The rows below give T cell receptor beta chains drawn from one sample of a study of T cell responses to AZD1222 COVID-19 vaccine. This table comes from immunoSEQ multiplex PCR, and its TCRdb copy is limited to in-frame clones, with some not included. The sample has 200,000 or so clones, under 95% seen once; the top ten hold 1%. The material was peripheral blood, obtained 28 days after the second AZD1222 dose. The receptors stem from an adult who received the AZD1222 COVID-19 vaccine. Each CDR3 is given with its conserved first and last residue. The order of the fields is clone size, V gene, D gene, J gene, CDR3 protein, CDR3 DNA. The D gene is left open where the match is weak. Clone size is shown for a subset of rows, as once, few, many or a class of expanded clone.

>NA|TRBV14|TRBD1|TRBJ1-5
CASSQGGTEGGAYQPQHF
TGTGCCAGCAGCCAAGGAGGGACGGAAGGGGGCGCATATCAGCCCCAGCATTTT
>NA|TRBV5-1|TRBD2|TRBJ2-5
CASSLSSDGGGLHQETQYF
TGCGCCAGCAGCTTGTCCTCGGATGGGGGAGGGTTGCACCAAGAGACCCAGTACTTC
>NA|TRBV6-4|NA|TRBJ1-1
CASRNLGGRNTEAFF
TGTGCCAGCAGGAATTTAGGCGGGAGGAACACTGAAGCTTTCTTT
>NA|TRBV6-5|NA|TRBJ1-6
CASSIQGGNSPLHF
TGTGCCAGCAGTATACAGGGAGGTAATTCACCCCTCCACTTT
>NA|TRBV9|NA|TRBJ1-2
CASSVDHRGGMTGDGYTF
TGTGCCAGCAGCGTAGACCACCGCGGAGGGATGACCGGAGATGGCTACACCTTC
>few|TRBV7-8|NA|TRBJ1-5
CASSLGGATGQPQHF
TGTGCCAGCAGCTTGGGGGGCGCAACGGGTCAGCCCCAGCATTTT
>NA|TRBV4-2|TRBD1|TRBJ1-4
CASSQARDRNEKLFF
TGTGCCAGCAGCCAAGCCCGGGACAGAAATGAAAAACTGTTTTTT
>NA|TRBV6-1|NA|TRBJ1-2
CASSKSRTANYGYTF
TGTGCCAGCAGTAAATCCAGGACAGCTAACTATGGCTACACCTTC
>NA|TRBV14|TRBD2|TRBJ2-3
CASSPPAGNGTDTQYF
TGTGCCAGCAGCCCTCCAGCGGGAAATGGCACAGATACGCAGTATTTT
>NA|TRBV11-3|NA|TRBJ2-2
CASSLGFGAGELFF
TGTGCCAGCAGCTTGGGGTTTGGGGCCGGGGAGCTGTTTTTT
>NA|TRBV5-4|TRBD1|TRBJ2-7
CASSLGDRGTYEQYF
TGTGCCAGCAGCTTGGGGGACAGAGGCACCTACGAGCAGTACTTC
>few|TRBV24-1|TRBD1|TRBJ2-7
CAWEPGQPYEQYF
TGTGCCTGGGAGCCGGGACAGCCCTACGAGCAGTACTTC
>NA|TRBV5-6|NA|TRBJ1-1
CASSLKAVYTEAFF
TGTGCCAGCAGTTTAAAGGCAGTCTATACTGAAGCTTTCTTT
>NA|TRBV5-8|NA|TRBJ1-3
CASSDLGNTIYF
TGTGCCAGCAGCGACCTGGGAAACACCATATATTTT
>NA|TRBV19|NA|TRBJ1-4
CASSIVPGPSSFNEKLFF
TGTGCCAGTAGTATAGTACCTGGACCAAGTTCCTTTAATGAAAAACTGTTTTTT
>NA|TRBV11-2|TRBD2|TRBJ2-1
CASSHRERGDNEQFF
TGTGCCAGCAGCCACCGGGAGCGGGGAGACAATGAGCAGTTCTTC
>NA|TRBV3-1/TRBV3-2|NA|TRBJ1-1
CASSLYRSQAFF
TGTGCCAGCAGCCTATACAGGTCCCAAGCTTTCTTT
>NA|TRBV18|TRBD1|TRBJ1-2
CASSRDRGRIGYTF
TGTGCCAGCTCACGGGACAGGGGGCGCATTGGCTACACCTTC
>NA|TRBV18|TRBD2|TRBJ2-7
CASSPTSAEQYF
TGTGCCAGCTCACCGACTAGCGCCGAGCAGTACTTC
>NA|TRBV27|TRBD2|TRBJ2-3
CASSLRLAGVADTQYF
TGTGCCAGCAGTTTGCGACTAGCGGGGGTTGCAGATACGCAGTATTTT
>NA|TRBV6-6|NA|TRBJ1-4
CASISPIRHEKLFF
TGTGCCAGTATAAGCCCGATAAGGCATGAAAAACTGTTTTTT
>once|TRBV23-1|NA|TRBJ2-3
CASSQSTDSSTDTQYF
TGCGCCAGCAGTCAATCCACAGACTCTAGCACAGATACGCAGTATTTT
>few|TRBV6-5|NA|TRBJ1-5
CASSSGTPKNQPQHF
TGTGCCAGCAGCTCCGGGACACCGAAGAATCAGCCCCAGCATTTT
>NA|TRBV7-9|NA|TRBJ1-2
CASSPTGGNYGYTF
TGTGCCAGCAGCCCGACGGGGGGGAACTATGGCTACACCTTC
>NA|TRBV7-2|NA|TRBJ1-2
CASSLVRGSNYGYTF
TGTGCCAGCAGCTTAGTCCGGGGCTCTAACTATGGCTACACCTTC
>NA|TRBV10-3|NA|TRBJ2-1
CAISIAEETYNEQFF
TGTGCCATATCTATCGCGGAGGAGACCTACAATGAGCAGTTCTTC
>once|TRBV7-2|NA|TRBJ1-4
CASTPAGGGLEKLFF
TGTGCCAGCACCCCGGCGGGGGGTGGTTTGGAAAAACTGTTTTTT
>NA|TRBV5-4|NA|TRBJ1-1
CASSLSGQVGTEAFF
TGTGCCAGCAGCTTGTCGGGTCAGGTGGGGACTGAAGCTTTCTTT
>NA|TRBV7-8|NA|TRBJ2-1
CASSLAHPRSGVYNEQFF
TGTGCCAGCAGCTTAGCCCACCCCAGGTCAGGGGTCTACAATGAGCAGTTCTTC
>NA|TRBV7-9|NA|TRBJ1-1
CASSPTGHQHSRTEAFF
TGTGCCAGCAGCCCAACGGGACACCAGCACTCCAGGACTGAAGCTTTCTTT
>NA|TRBV6-5|NA|TRBJ2-7
CASSSDTSYEQYF
TGTGCCAGCAGCTCGGACACCTCCTACGAGCAGTACTTC
>NA|TRBV30|NA|TRBJ2-2
CAWSAANTGELFF
TGTGCCTGGAGTGCCGCTAACACCGGGGAGCTGTTTTTT
>NA|TRBV11-2|NA|TRBJ1-2
CASSPIPGDYGYTF
TGTGCCAGCAGCCCCATACCCGGGGACTATGGCTACACCTTC
>once|TRBV15|NA|TRBJ1-5
CASGGEVGQPQHF
TGTGCCTCGGGGGGAGAAGTGGGACAGCCCCAGCATTTT
>NA|TRBV6-5|NA|TRBJ1-4
CASRTEVVDEKLFF
TGTGCCAGCAGAACAGAGGTCGTTGATGAAAAACTGTTTTTT
>NA|TRBV18|NA|TRBJ1-3
CASSPREGYGNTIYF
TGTGCCAGCTCACCCAGGGAAGGGTACGGAAACACCATATATTTT
>NA|TRBV28|NA|TRBJ1-4
CASRRINEKLFF
TGTGCCAGCAGGCGAATAAATGAAAAACTGTTTTTT
>once|TRBV7-2|NA|TRBJ1-6
CASSLDQNSPLHF
TGTGCCAGCAGCTTAGACCAGAATTCACCCCTCCACTTT
>NA|TRBV9|NA|TRBJ1-5
CASSFSPGGDGGNQPQHF
TGTGCCAGCAGCTTCTCCCCTGGGGGAGATGGTGGCAATCAGCCCCAGCATTTT
>few|TRBV7-9|NA|TRBJ1-2
CASSPQNSASGYTF
TGTGCCAGCAGCCCGCAGAATTCGGCGTCCGGCTACACCTTC
>once|TRBV7-9|NA|TRBJ2-2
CASSFSIGSAGELFF
TGTGCCAGCAGCTTTTCCATCGGGAGCGCCGGGGAGCTGTTTTTT
>NA|TRBV5-6|TRBD2|TRBJ2-3
CASSSIGLAGGASTDTQYF
TGTGCCAGCAGCTCGATCGGACTAGCGGGGGGGGCTAGCACAGATACGCAGTATTTT
>NA|TRBV20-1|TRBD1|TRBJ1-2
CSASTGGGYTF
TGCAGTGCCTCGACAGGGGGTGGCTACACCTTC
>NA|TRBV27|NA|TRBJ2-1
CASSPWMNNEQFF
TGTGCCAGCAGTCCCTGGATGAACAATGAGCAGTTCTTC
>NA|TRBV11-2|TRBD1|TRBJ1-3
CASSLMGQGSGNTIYF
TGTGCCAGCAGCTTAATGGGACAGGGCTCTGGAAACACCATATATTTT
>NA|TRBV7-6|NA|TRBJ1-1
CASSLTGRLTLITEAFF
TGTGCCAGCAGCTTAACGGGCAGGTTGACCCTGATCACTGAAGCTTTCTTT
>NA|TRBV6-5|NA|TRBJ1-1
CASSRMNTEAFF
TGTGCCAGCAGTAGGATGAACACTGAAGCTTTCTTT
>NA|TRBV7-2|NA|TRBJ1-1
CASSVQGLGNTEAFF
TGTGCCAGCAGCGTACAAGGGCTGGGGAACACTGAAGCTTTCTTT